This is a list of T cell receptor beta chains from one sample in a study of STAT5B mutations in CD4+ large granular lymphocyte leukemia. Clones were read by immunoSEQ multiplex PCR, and TCRdb kept only the in-frame ones, dropping some. This repertoire shows more than 30,000 clones, approximately 73% found once; its top ten account for about 1.9%. Sample: CD4+ T cells from blood buffy coats. The receptors were sampled from a human donor in good health. The CDR3 runs from the conserved cysteine through the conserved F or W. Fields, in order: CDR3 length, V gene, J gene, D gene, clone size, CDR3 protein, CDR3 DNA. D genes are given only for firm matches. For some rows the clone size is stated as once, few or many, or as a class when expanded; others skip it.

cdr3_length: 12
v_call: TRBV29-1
j_call: TRBJ1-4
d_call: .
clone_size: .
cdr3_aa: CSVRQGREKLFF
cdr3_nt: TGCAGCGTTCGGCAGGGTCGGGAAAAACTGTTTTTT

cdr3_length: 13
v_call: TRBV6-5
j_call: TRBJ1-6
d_call: .
clone_size: .
cdr3_aa: CASSSQGDRPLHF
cdr3_nt: TGTGCCAGCAGTTCGCAAGGTGACAGGCCCCTCCACTTT

cdr3_length: 13
v_call: TRBV10-3
j_call: TRBJ1-2
d_call: .
clone_size: .
cdr3_aa: CAISESQLYGYTF
cdr3_nt: TGTGCCATCAGTGAGTCTCAGCTATATGGCTACACCTTC

cdr3_length: 13
v_call: TRBV11-2
j_call: TRBJ1-1
d_call: .
clone_size: .
cdr3_aa: CASSLGTNTEAFF
cdr3_nt: TGTGCCAGCAGCTTAGGGACGAACACTGAAGCTTTCTTT

cdr3_length: 14
v_call: TRBV19
j_call: TRBJ1-2
d_call: TRBD1
clone_size: few
cdr3_aa: CASRDRGVWYGYTF
cdr3_nt: TGTGCCAGTAGGGACAGGGGAGTTTGGTATGGCTACACCTTC

cdr3_length: 16
v_call: TRBV27
j_call: TRBJ1-5
d_call: TRBD1
clone_size: few
cdr3_aa: CASSPLTGFSNQPQHF
cdr3_nt: TGTGCCAGCAGTCCCCTGACAGGGTTTAGCAATCAGCCCCAGCATTTT

cdr3_length: 12
v_call: TRBV29-1
j_call: TRBJ2-3
d_call: .
clone_size: .
cdr3_aa: CRGGGGFDTQYF
cdr3_nt: TGCAGGGGGGGAGGAGGGTTCGATACGCAGTATTTT

cdr3_length: 12
v_call: TRBV14
j_call: TRBJ2-7
d_call: .
clone_size: .
cdr3_aa: CASSQSIYEQYF
cdr3_nt: TGTGCCAGCAGCCAAAGCATCTACGAGCAGTACTTC

cdr3_length: 14
v_call: TRBV7-2
j_call: TRBJ2-5
d_call: .
clone_size: .
cdr3_aa: CASSLTGLMETQYF
cdr3_nt: TGTGCCAGCAGCTTAACAGGGTTGATGGAGACCCAGTACTTC

cdr3_length: 14
v_call: TRBV7-8
j_call: TRBJ2-2
d_call: .
clone_size: .
cdr3_aa: CASTQQGRGGELFF
cdr3_nt: TGTGCCAGCACCCAACAGGGGAGGGGCGGGGAGCTGTTTTTT

cdr3_length: 14
v_call: TRBV5-1
j_call: TRBJ1-3
d_call: .
clone_size: .
cdr3_aa: CASCPSPLGNTIYF
cdr3_nt: TGCGCCAGCTGCCCAAGCCCCTTAGGAAACACCATATATTTT

cdr3_length: 17
v_call: TRBV9
j_call: TRBJ2-1
d_call: .
clone_size: .
cdr3_aa: CASSPPRPGPVDNEQFF
cdr3_nt: TGTGCCAGCAGCCCTCCAAGACCGGGACCGGTCGACAATGAGCAGTTCTTC

cdr3_length: 13
v_call: TRBV7-2
j_call: TRBJ2-5
d_call: .
clone_size: .
cdr3_aa: CASSSTRSETQYF
cdr3_nt: TGTGCCAGCAGCTCTACTAGGAGCGAGACCCAGTACTTC

cdr3_length: 13
v_call: TRBV30
j_call: TRBJ2-7
d_call: .
clone_size: .
cdr3_aa: CAWSPRRDSVEYF
cdr3_nt: TGTGCCTGGAGTCCACGACGCGACTCGGTGGAGTACTTC

cdr3_length: 15
v_call: TRBV5-1
j_call: TRBJ2-2
d_call: .
clone_size: .
cdr3_aa: CASSLGRAGTGELFF
cdr3_nt: TGCGCCAGCAGCCTAGGACGGGCGGGCACCGGGGAGCTGTTTTTT

cdr3_length: 18
v_call: TRBV11-2
j_call: TRBJ2-3
d_call: TRBD2
clone_size: .
cdr3_aa: CASSLVAGGPPGTDTQYF
cdr3_nt: TGTGCCAGCAGCTTAGTAGCGGGGGGGCCCCCGGGCACAGATACGCAGTATTTT

cdr3_length: 14
v_call: TRBV6-4
j_call: TRBJ2-3
d_call: TRBD1
clone_size: .
cdr3_aa: CASSPTGGTDTQYF
cdr3_nt: TGTGCCAGCAGTCCCACAGGGGGGACAGATACGCAGTATTTT

cdr3_length: 17
v_call: TRBV12-2
j_call: TRBJ1-3
d_call: .
clone_size: .
cdr3_aa: CASRLLRTGLSGNTIYF
cdr3_nt: TGTGCAAGTCGCTTACTACGGACAGGGCTCTCTGGAAACACCATATATTTT

cdr3_length: 17
v_call: TRBV7-7
j_call: TRBJ2-4
d_call: .
clone_size: .
cdr3_aa: CASAFPQGSLAKNIQYF
cdr3_nt: TGTGCCAGCGCCTTCCCCCAGGGATCACTAGCCAAAAACATTCAGTACTTC

cdr3_length: 16
v_call: TRBV5-1
j_call: TRBJ2-7
d_call: TRBD1
clone_size: .
cdr3_aa: CASSHSTGTGAYEQYF
cdr3_nt: TGCGCCAGCAGCCATTCAACCGGGACAGGGGCCTACGAGCAGTACTTC

cdr3_length: 17
v_call: TRBV9
j_call: TRBJ2-1
d_call: TRBD2
clone_size: .
cdr3_aa: CASSVVSSGRDYNEQFF
cdr3_nt: TGTGCCAGCAGCGTAGTGTCTAGCGGGAGGGACTACAATGAGCAGTTCTTC

cdr3_length: 14
v_call: TRBV5-1
j_call: TRBJ2-4
d_call: TRBD1
clone_size: .
cdr3_aa: CASSRDRGPDIQYF
cdr3_nt: TGCGCCAGCAGCCGGGACAGGGGGCCGGACATTCAGTACTTC

cdr3_length: 14
v_call: TRBV5-4
j_call: TRBJ1-4
d_call: TRBD1
clone_size: .
cdr3_aa: CASSPDRVNEKLFF
cdr3_nt: TGTGCCAGCAGCCCGGACAGGGTTAATGAAAAACTGTTTTTT

cdr3_length: 11
v_call: TRBV29-1
j_call: TRBJ2-1
d_call: .
clone_size: .
cdr3_aa: CSVVRTAGQFF
cdr3_nt: TGCAGCGTTGTAAGGACGGCTGGGCAGTTCTTC

cdr3_length: 15
v_call: TRBV6-5
j_call: TRBJ2-3
d_call: TRBD1
clone_size: .
cdr3_aa: CASSSRPGGSDTQYF
cdr3_nt: TGTGCCAGCAGCTCCCGGCCAGGGGGATCAGATACGCAGTATTTT

cdr3_length: 11
v_call: TRBV4-2
j_call: TRBJ1-4
d_call: .
clone_size: .
cdr3_aa: CASSQVEKLFF
cdr3_nt: TGTGCCAGCAGCCAGGTCGAAAAACTGTTTTTT

cdr3_length: 14
v_call: TRBV7-9
j_call: TRBJ1-2
d_call: .
clone_size: .
cdr3_aa: CASSLDGTNYGYTF
cdr3_nt: TGTGCCAGCAGCTTAGATGGCACTAACTATGGCTACACCTTC

cdr3_length: 13
v_call: TRBV7-8
j_call: TRBJ2-5
d_call: .
clone_size: .
cdr3_aa: CASSWGLQETQYF
cdr3_nt: TGTGCCAGCAGCTGGGGACTTCAAGAGACCCAGTACTTC

cdr3_length: 15
v_call: TRBV19
j_call: TRBJ2-5
d_call: TRBD2
clone_size: .
cdr3_aa: CASSITSGYQETQYF
cdr3_nt: TGTGCCAGTAGTATAACTAGCGGTTACCAAGAGACCCAGTACTTC

cdr3_length: 17
v_call: TRBV12-5
j_call: TRBJ2-3
d_call: TRBD1
clone_size: .
cdr3_aa: CASGLVLGQKLTDTQYF
cdr3_nt: TGTGCTAGTGGTTTGGTACTGGGACAGAAGTTGACAGATACGCAGTATTTT

cdr3_length: 13
v_call: TRBV6-6
j_call: TRBJ2-7
d_call: .
clone_size: .
cdr3_aa: CASSYRGNYEQYF
cdr3_nt: TGTGCCAGCAGTTACAGGGGAAACTACGAGCAGTACTTC

cdr3_length: 14
v_call: TRBV30
j_call: TRBJ2-7
d_call: TRBD2
clone_size: .
cdr3_aa: CAWRTSVNSYEQYF
cdr3_nt: TGTGCCTGGAGGACTAGCGTCAACTCCTACGAGCAGTACTTC

cdr3_length: 13
v_call: TRBV9
j_call: TRBJ1-3
d_call: .
clone_size: .
cdr3_aa: CASSARRQNTIYF
cdr3_nt: TGTGCCAGCAGCGCCCGCAGGCAGAACACCATATATTTT

cdr3_length: 15
v_call: TRBV2
j_call: TRBJ2-2
d_call: .
clone_size: .
cdr3_aa: CASSEAGTPTGELFF
cdr3_nt: TGTGCCAGCAGTGAAGCCGGGACCCCCACCGGGGAGCTGTTTTTT

cdr3_length: 14
v_call: TRBV7-8
j_call: TRBJ2-7
d_call: TRBD1
clone_size: once
cdr3_aa: CASRTGTVPYEQYF
cdr3_nt: TGTGCCAGCAGAACCGGGACAGTTCCCTACGAGCAGTACTTC

cdr3_length: 15
v_call: TRBV6-1
j_call: TRBJ1-5
d_call: .
clone_size: few
cdr3_aa: CASSEAGHPMQPQHF
cdr3_nt: TGTGCCAGCAGCGAAGCGGGCCACCCCATGCAGCCCCAGCATTTT